This T cell receptor beta chain was sequenced in a study of PD-1 blockade in classical Hodgkin lymphoma. The overall study: Intravenous nivolumab at 3 mg/kg was given to patients every 2 weeks. Study-wide results and limits: Compared with baseline, CD4+ but not CD8+ TCR diversity had risen significantly by C4D1. Patients newly diagnosed and complete responders had comparable baseline diversity.

Profiled with immunoSEQ multiplex PCR; TCRdb holds only in-frame clones, not every one. Of roughly 64,000 clones listed, about 92% are singletons. The germline gives CDR1 SGHAT, CDR2 FQNNGV. Trimming removed 1 base at V and 2 bases at J, with 12 bases between. CDR3 length equals 16 residues. With respect to this clone: Its matching antigen is unknown.

As for time point: cycle 4 day 1 (C4D1), after more than five weeks of nivolumab. Each patient's relapse followed autologous stem cell transplantation, and brentuximab vedotin exposure varied. The source material was peripheral blood mononuclear cells (PBMCs), sampled before the fourth cycle of nivolumab. The chain uses TRBV11-2 and TRBJ2-1, with a possible D match to TRBD2 (7 bases). The clonotype was recovered from a human donor with classical Hodgkin lymphoma. CDR3 DNA sequence: TGTGCCAGCAGCTTAGTAGGGGGGGTCACCTACAATGAGCAGTTCTTC. Translated: CASSLVGGVTYNEQFF.